One and the same sample provided the 21 T cell receptor beta chains below, sequenced in a study of blood T cell repertoires in COVID-19. Clones were read by immunoSEQ multiplex PCR, and TCRdb kept only the in-frame ones, dropping some. The table shows about 240,000 clones, with 85% to 95% occurring only once. Input material: peripheral blood. These TCRs come from a man aged 25 to 45 with COVID-19, enrolled during active disease.

This sequence joins TRBV4-1 and TRBJ1-2; D possibly corresponds to TRBD1 (6 bases). In germline, CDR1 is MGHRA, CDR2 YSYEKL. The germline V and J ends were trimmed by 0 bases and 5 bases, with 10 bases remaining between them. This CDR3 is built from 14 residues. In nucleotides, the CDR3 is TGCGCCAGCAGCCAAGAGGTACAGGGTTATGGCTACACCTTC. Amino acid sequence: CASSQEVQGYGYTF.

Worth noting for this clone: Other DNA sequences of this sample code for an identical CDR3. The chain has TRBV5-1 and TRBJ1-5; 7 bases are shared with TRBD1. The germline gives CDR1 SGHRS, CDR2 YFSETQ. V lost 2 bases to trimming and J lost 4 bases; unmatched junction nucleotides: 3. This CDR3 contains 14 residues. In DNA form, the CDR3 reads TGCGCCAGCAGCTTTGGGACAGAGAATCAGCCCCAGCATTTT. Its protein is CASSFGTENQPQHF.

The gene calls are TRBV7-3 and TRBJ2-1; 10 bases are a match to TRBD1. Germline V CDR1 and CDR2: SGHTA, FQGTGA. Trimming took 5 bases from V and 13 from J; bases not matched to a gene: 8. The CDR3 is made up of 13 amino acids. CDR3 residues: CASSNAGQGHQFF. In DNA form, the CDR3 reads TGTGCCAGCAGCAATGCGGGACAGGGGCATCAGTTCTTC.

The V and J genes are TRBV30 and TRBJ1-2; D not certain. Between the trimmed V and J ends, which lost 1 base and 5 bases, there was a span of 17 bases. CDR3 length: 15 residues. The germline V gene has CDR1 GTSNPN and CDR2 SVGIG (reference sequence). CDR3 nucleotide sequence: TGTGCCTGGAGTGCGAGTAGAGGGAGTGGGTATGGCTACACCTTC. Its protein is CAWSASRGSGYGYTF.

The rearrangement uses TRBV19 and TRBJ1-3, with D uncertain. V was trimmed by 3 bases and J by 2 bases, leaving 8 bases between them. The CDR3 consists of 14 residues. Looked up from germline, CDR1 is LNHDA and CDR2 is SQIVND (reference sequence). The CDR3 spells CASSIEDPGNTIYF. The CDR3 DNA reads as TGTGCCAGTAGTATCGAGGATCCTGGAAACACCATATATTTT.

The genes are TRBV30 and TRBJ1-1; a possible D gene is TRBD1 (6 bases). V was clipped by 4 bases and J by 4 bases, with 16 bases between them. Germline V gene data show CDR1 as GTSNPN and CDR2 as SVGIG (reference sequence). This CDR3 has 14 residues. The CDR3 DNA reads TGTGCCTGGACTGTAACAGGGTCCGGCACTGAAGCTTTCTTT. Encoded protein: CAWTVTGSGTEAFF.

The rearrangement links TRBV7-6 to TRBJ2-3, with D perhaps TRBD2 (7 bases). With 11 bases removed from V and 2 bases from J, the gap between germline ends came to 23 bases. This CDR3 contains 16 residues. CDR1 and CDR2 (germline): SGHVS, FNYEAQ. CDR3 DNA sequence: TGTGCCGGAGGGGGGGGCCCCCGTCTCCACACAGATACGCAGTATTTT. It is translated as CAGGGGPRLHTDTQYF.

The rearrangement links TRBV7-2 to TRBJ2-7; 9 nucleotides align to TRBD1. CDR1 is SGHTA, CDR2 FQGNSA, per germline. The CDR3 runs 14 residues. The junction had 4 bases not matched to a gene; V was cut back by 3 bases and J by 4 bases. As DNA, the CDR3 is TGTGCCAGCAGCTTCGGGACAGGGTTTTACGAGCAGTACTTC. This translates into CASSFGTGFYEQYF.

The chain joins TRBV9 to TRBJ1-2; perhaps TRBD1 as D (5 bases). The CDR3 covers 17 residues. From germline, CDR1 is SGDLS and CDR2 YYNGEE. V dropped 7 bases and J dropped 1 base, with 23 bases sitting between them. This chain's CDR3 is CASQPQMTEEFNYGYTF. CDR3 coding DNA: TGTGCCAGCCAGCCCCAAATGACAGAAGAGTTTAACTATGGCTACACCTTC.

The rearrangement uses TRBV6-6 and TRBJ1-5; unclear D gene. Between the trimmed V and J ends, which lost 6 bases and 0 bases, there was a span of 12 bases. The CDR3 loop spans 15 amino acids. Germline loops: CDR1 MNHNY, CDR2 SVGAGI (reference sequence). In DNA, the CDR3 is TGTGCCAGCAGGGCGACACTTGATAGCAATCAGCCCCAGCATTTT. Translated, it gives CASRATLDSNQPQHF.

The V gene is TRBV23-1, the J gene TRBJ2-3; TRBD2 agrees at 7 bases. TRBV23-1 is an open reading frame, and its role is uncertain. The CDR3 is made up of 13 amino acids. Trimming removed 7 bases from V and 4 bases from J; junction bases left unmatched: 5. For the CDR3, the DNA is TGCGCCAGCAACGATCGGGGGGCAGATACGCAGTATTTT. Translating gives CASNDRGADTQYF.

This clone appeared a few times. The V gene is TRBV9, the J gene TRBJ2-2, with TRBD2 as a possible D gene (6 bases). CDR1 is SGDLS, CDR2 YYNGEE, per germline. CDR3 length equals 15 residues. With 4 bases removed from V and 1 base from J, the gap between germline ends came to 11 bases. CDR3 protein: CASSLGLLNTGELFF. CDR3 bases: TGTGCCAGCAGCCTGGGACTCCTGAACACCGGGGAGCTGTTTTTT.

Only one count was recorded for this clone. The gene calls are TRBV12-5 and TRBJ2-6, with D possibly TRBD2 on 5 matching bases. Deletions cut 2 bases from V and 1 base from J, with 6 bases between. Germline CDR1 and CDR2: LGHNT and FRNRAP. The CDR3 contains 15 residues. CDR3 region: CASGLWESGANVLTF. The CDR3 nucleotides are TGTGCTAGTGGTTTGTGGGAGTCTGGGGCCAACGTCCTGACTTTC.

The chain recombines TRBV10-3 with TRBJ2-5; no clear D gene. CDR3 size: 14 residues. With 3 bases removed from V and 3 bases from J, the gap between germline ends came to 11 bases. Per the germline V gene, CDR1 is ENHRY and CDR2 is SYGVKD. CDR3 sequence (DNA): TGTGCCATCAGTGACCTAAGCGTTAAAGAGACCCAGTACTTC. Its protein is CAISDLSVKETQYF.

This clone was observed once. The V gene is TRBV19, the J gene TRBJ1-4, with TRBD1 matching over 7 bases. CDR1 is LNHDA, CDR2 SQIVND, per germline (reference sequence). The CDR3 contains 16 residues. The trim removed 0 bases at V and 5 bases at J, leaving 6 bases unmatched. CDR3 coding DNA: TGTGCCAGTAGTATAGAGGGGACAGCGAGAAATGAAAAACTGTTTTTT. It translates to CASSIEGTARNEKLFF.

This clone was counted once. The genes are TRBV4-1 and TRBJ1-1; D is unclear. The CDR3 spans 15 residues. CDR1 and CDR2 from the germline V gene are MGHRA and YSYEKL. V lost 1 base, J lost 7 bases, and 16 bases lay in between. CDR3 region: CASSQANSGFNEAFF. The DNA of the CDR3 is TGCGCCAGCAGCCAAGCCAACTCAGGATTCAATGAAGCTTTCTTT.

The J gene is TRBJ2-7, the V gene TRBV5-6; TRBD2 aligns across 9 bases. V lost 4 bases and J lost 6; bases outside the gene matches: 5. The CDR3 has 13 amino acids. Per germline, CDR1 SGHDT and CDR2 YYEEEE. CDR3 DNA sequence: TGTGCCAGCAGCCGAATAGCGGGGGCCGAGCAGTACTTC. Translating it yields CASSRIAGAEQYF.

The chain uses TRBV14 and TRBJ1-2; perhaps TRBD1 as D (6 bases). Germline V CDR1 and CDR2: SGHDN, FVKESK. V was trimmed by 3 bases and J by 3 bases, leaving 11 bases between them. The CDR3 has 14 residues. The DNA for the CDR3 is TGTGCCAGCAGCCAGGGGGCCCGTTACTATGGCTACACCTTC. This gives the protein CASSQGARYYGYTF.

The chain recombines TRBV19 with TRBJ1-2; the D gene is possibly TRBD1 (6 bases). The CDR3 runs 17 residues. Trimming pared 3 bases from V and 4 bases from J, leaving 21 bases between. Germline-derived CDR1 and CDR2 are LNHDA and SQIVND (reference sequence). DNA for the CDR3: TGTGCCAGTAGTATCCCACTCTCTGAACAGGGCTTCTATGGCTACACCTTC. This gives the protein CASSIPLSEQGFYGYTF.

DNA for the CDR3: TGTGCCAGCAGCTTAGACAGGGCCCCACAGTACTTC. Its translation: CASSLDRAPQYF. V is TRBV7-2 and J is TRBJ2-7, with D tentatively TRBD1 (6 bases). Trimming removed 1 base at V and 10 bases at J, with 11 bases between. This CDR3 region has 12 residues. Germline V gene lookup returns CDR1 SGHTA and CDR2 FQGNSA.

The V gene is TRBV11-1, the J gene TRBJ2-5, with D possibly TRBD2 on 5 matching bases. V was pared by 3 bases and J by 0 bases, with 8 bases between. The length of the CDR3 is 14 residues. Germline assignment: CDR1 SGHAT and CDR2 FQDESV (reference sequence). Here the CDR3 reads CASSLNGNQETQYF. The DNA for the CDR3 is TGTGCCAGCAGCTTGAACGGGAACCAAGAGACCCAGTACTTC.